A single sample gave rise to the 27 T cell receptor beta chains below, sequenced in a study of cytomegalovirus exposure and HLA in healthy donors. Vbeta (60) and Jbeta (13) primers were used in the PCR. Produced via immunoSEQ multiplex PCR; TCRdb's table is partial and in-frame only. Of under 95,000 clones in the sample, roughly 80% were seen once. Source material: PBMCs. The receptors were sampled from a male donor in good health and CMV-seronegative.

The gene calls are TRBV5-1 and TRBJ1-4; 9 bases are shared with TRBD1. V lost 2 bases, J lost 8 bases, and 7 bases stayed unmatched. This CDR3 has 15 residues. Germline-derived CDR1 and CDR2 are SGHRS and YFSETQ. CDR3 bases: TGCGCCAGCAGCTTAGGGACAGGGTTAGGGGAAAAACTGTTTTTT. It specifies CASSLGTGLGEKLFF. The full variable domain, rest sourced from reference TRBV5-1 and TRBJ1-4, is KAGVTQTPRYLIKTRGQQVTLSCSPISGHRSVSWYQQTPGQGLQFLFEYFSETQRNKGNFPGRFSGRQFSNSRSEMNVSTLELGDSALYLCASSLGTGLGEKLFFGSGTQLSVL.

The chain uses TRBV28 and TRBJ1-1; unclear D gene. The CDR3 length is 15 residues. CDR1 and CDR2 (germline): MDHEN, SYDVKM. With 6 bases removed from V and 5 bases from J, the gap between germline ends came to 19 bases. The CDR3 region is CASRPEGGQATEAFF. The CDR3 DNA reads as TGTGCCAGCAGGCCCGAAGGAGGGCAGGCGACTGAAGCTTTCTTT.

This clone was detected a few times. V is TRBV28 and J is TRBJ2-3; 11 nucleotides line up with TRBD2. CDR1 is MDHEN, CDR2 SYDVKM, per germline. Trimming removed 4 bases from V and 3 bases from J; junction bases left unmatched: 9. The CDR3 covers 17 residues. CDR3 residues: CASSSPALAGVTDTQYF. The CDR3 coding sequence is TGTGCCAGCAGTTCACCCGCACTAGCGGGAGTTACAGATACGCAGTATTTT.

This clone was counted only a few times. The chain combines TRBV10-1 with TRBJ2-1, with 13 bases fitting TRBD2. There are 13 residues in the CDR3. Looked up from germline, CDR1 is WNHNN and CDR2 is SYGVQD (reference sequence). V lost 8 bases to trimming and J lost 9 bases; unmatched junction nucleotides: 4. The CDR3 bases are TGCGCCAGCGGGACTAGCGGGATGGGTGAGCAGTTCTTC. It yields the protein CASGTSGMGEQFF.

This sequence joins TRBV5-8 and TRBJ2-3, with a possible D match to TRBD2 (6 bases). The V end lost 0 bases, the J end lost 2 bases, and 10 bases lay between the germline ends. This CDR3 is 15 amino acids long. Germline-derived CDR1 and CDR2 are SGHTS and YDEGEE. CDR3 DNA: TGTGCCAGCAGCTTGGGAGTAGCGGCCACAGATACGCAGTATTTT. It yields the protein CASSLGVAATDTQYF. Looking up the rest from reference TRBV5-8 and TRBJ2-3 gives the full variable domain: EAGVTQSPTHLIKTRGQQATLRCSPISGHTSVYWYQQALGLGLQFLLWYDEGEERNRGNFPPRFSGRQFPNYSSELNVNALELEDSALYLCASSLGVAATDTQYFGPGTRLTVL.

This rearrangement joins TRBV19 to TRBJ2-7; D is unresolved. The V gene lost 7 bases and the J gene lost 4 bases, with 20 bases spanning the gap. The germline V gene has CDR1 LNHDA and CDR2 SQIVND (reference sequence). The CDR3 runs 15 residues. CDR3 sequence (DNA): TGTGCCAGTATCCTACCATCGAAGGAGAGGTACGAGCAGTACTTC. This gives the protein CASILPSKERYEQYF.

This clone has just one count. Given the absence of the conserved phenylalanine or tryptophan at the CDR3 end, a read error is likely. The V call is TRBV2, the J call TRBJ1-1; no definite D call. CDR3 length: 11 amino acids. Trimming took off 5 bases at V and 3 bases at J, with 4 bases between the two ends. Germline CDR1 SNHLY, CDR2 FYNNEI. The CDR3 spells CASSPDTEAFL. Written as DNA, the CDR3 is TGTGCCAGCAGTCCCGACACTGAAGCTTTCCTT.

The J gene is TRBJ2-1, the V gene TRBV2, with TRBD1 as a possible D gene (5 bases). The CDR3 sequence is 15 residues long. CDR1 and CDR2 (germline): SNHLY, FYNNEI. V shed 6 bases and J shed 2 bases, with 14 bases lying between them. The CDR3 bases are TGTGCCAGCAGGTTGGGGCCAGGCCCCTACAATGAGCAGTTCTTC. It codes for CASRLGPGPYNEQFF.

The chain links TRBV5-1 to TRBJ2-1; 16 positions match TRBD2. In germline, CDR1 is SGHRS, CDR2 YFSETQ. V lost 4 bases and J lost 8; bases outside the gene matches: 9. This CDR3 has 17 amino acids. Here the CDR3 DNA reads TGCGCCAGCAGCCCGGGACTAGCGGGAGGGCATGATTATGAGCAGTTCTTC. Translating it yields CASSPGLAGGHDYEQFF.

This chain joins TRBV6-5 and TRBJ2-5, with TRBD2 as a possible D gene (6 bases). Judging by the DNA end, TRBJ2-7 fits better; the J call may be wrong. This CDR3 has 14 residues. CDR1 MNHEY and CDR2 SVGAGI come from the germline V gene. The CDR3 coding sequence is TGTGCCAGCACAACGGGGGAGAATTCCTACGAGCAGTACTTC. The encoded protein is CASTTGENSYEQYF.

The CDR3 DNA reads as TGCGCCAGCAGCTTGTTGGGTGGGAGAGACATTCAGTACTTC. It encodes CASSLLGGRDIQYF. The chain recombines TRBV5-1 with TRBJ2-4; a possible D gene is TRBD2 (5 bases). V lost 1 base and J 8 bases, leaving 13 bases between the germline ends. The germline V gene has CDR1 SGHRS and CDR2 YFSETQ. CDR3 length: 14 residues.

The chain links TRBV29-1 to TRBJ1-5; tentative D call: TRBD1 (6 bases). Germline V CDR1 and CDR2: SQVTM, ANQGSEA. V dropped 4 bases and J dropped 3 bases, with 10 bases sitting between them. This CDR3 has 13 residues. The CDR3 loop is CSVVGQHNQPQHF. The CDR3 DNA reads TGCAGCGTTGTGGGACAACACAATCAGCCCCAGCATTTT. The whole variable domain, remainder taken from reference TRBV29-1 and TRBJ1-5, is SAVISQKPSRDICQRGTSLTIQCQVDSQVTMMFWYRQQPGQSLTLIATANQGSEATYESGFVIDKFPISRPNLTFSTLTVSNMSPEDSSIYLCSVVGQHNQPQHFGDGTRLSIL.

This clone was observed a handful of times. The CDR3 sequence is CASSLVGPTNEKLFF. CDR3 DNA: TGCGCCAGCAGCTTGGTGGGGCCAACTAATGAAAAACTGTTTTTT. The chain is built from TRBV5-1 and TRBJ1-4; possibly TRBD1 for D (5 bases). The ends were cut back, 0 bases at V and 0 bases at J, with 6 bases in the middle. Germline V lookup: CDR1 SGHRS, CDR2 YFSETQ. The CDR3 is 15 residues long.

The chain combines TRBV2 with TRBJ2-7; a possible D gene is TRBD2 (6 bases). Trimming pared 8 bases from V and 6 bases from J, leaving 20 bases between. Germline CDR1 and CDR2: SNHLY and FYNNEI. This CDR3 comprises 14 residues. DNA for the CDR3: TGTGCCAGCGTTATGATCCGGGAGCCTCTCGAGCAGTACTTC. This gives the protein CASVMIREPLEQYF.

This CDR3 is CASMRDAGELFF. Here the CDR3 DNA reads TGTGCCAGCATGCGGGACGCCGGGGAGCTGTTTTTT. The chain carries TRBV2 and TRBJ2-2, with D maybe TRBD2 (6 bases). V was shortened by 7 bases and J by 6 bases, with 9 bases between the two germline ends. This CDR3 has 12 amino acids. The germline V gene has CDR1 SNHLY and CDR2 FYNNEI. Looking up the rest from reference TRBV2 and TRBJ2-2 gives the full variable domain: EPEVTQTPSHQVTQMGQEVILRCVPISNHLYFYWYRQILGQKVEFLVSFYNNEISEKSEIFDDQFSVERPDGSNFTLKIRSTKLEDSAMYFCASMRDAGELFFGEGSRLTVL.

The CDR3 DNA follows: TGTGCCAGCAGTGAAGGGCGGGGGGCGAGTACCTACGAGCAGTACTTC. This encodes CASSEGRGASTYEQYF. The chain has TRBV6-1 and TRBJ2-7; 8 bases agree with TRBD2. The J segment lost 2 bases and the V segment lost 1 base, leaving 7 bases of the junction unmatched. The CDR3 extends over 16 amino acids. Per the germline V gene, CDR1 is MNHNS and CDR2 is SASEGT.

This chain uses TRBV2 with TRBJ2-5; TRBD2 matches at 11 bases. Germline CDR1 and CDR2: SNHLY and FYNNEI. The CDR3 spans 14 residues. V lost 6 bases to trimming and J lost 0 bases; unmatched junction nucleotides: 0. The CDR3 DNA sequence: TGTGCCAGCAGGACTAGCGGGAACCAAGAGACCCAGTACTTC. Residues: CASRTSGNQETQYF.

The CDR3 bases are TGTGCCAGCAGTACAGGGGGCATCAATCAGCCCCAGCATTTT. This translates into CASSTGGINQPQHF. The chain is built from TRBV28 and TRBJ1-5; 9 positions agree with TRBD1. This CDR3 is built from 14 residues. CDR1 and CDR2 (germline): MDHEN, SYDVKM. Trimming cost V 5 bases and J 3 bases; bases outside gene matches: 2.

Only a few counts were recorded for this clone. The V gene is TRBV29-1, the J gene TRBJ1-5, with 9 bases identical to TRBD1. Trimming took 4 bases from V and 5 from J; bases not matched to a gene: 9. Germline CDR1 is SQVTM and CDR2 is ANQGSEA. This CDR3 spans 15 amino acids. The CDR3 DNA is TGCAGCGTTGGGGGACAGGGCGCTCTTTATCAGCCCCAGCATTTT. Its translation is CSVGGQGALYQPQHF.

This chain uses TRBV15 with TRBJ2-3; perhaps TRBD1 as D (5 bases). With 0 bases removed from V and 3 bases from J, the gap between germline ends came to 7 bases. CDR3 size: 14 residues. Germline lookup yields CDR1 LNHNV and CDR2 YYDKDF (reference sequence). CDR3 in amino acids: CATSRDRATDTQYF. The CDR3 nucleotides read TGTGCCACCAGCAGAGACAGGGCTACAGATACGCAGTATTTT.

CDR3 sequence reads: CASSVAEGFTDTQYF. DNA of the CDR3: TGTGCCAGCAGCGTAGCGGAGGGTTTCACAGATACGCAGTATTTT. The V call is TRBV9, the J call TRBJ2-3; D perhaps matches TRBD2 (6 bases). CDR3 length: 15 amino acids. V lost 0 bases, J lost 2 bases, and 10 bases lay in between. Germline loops: CDR1 SGDLS, CDR2 YYNGEE.

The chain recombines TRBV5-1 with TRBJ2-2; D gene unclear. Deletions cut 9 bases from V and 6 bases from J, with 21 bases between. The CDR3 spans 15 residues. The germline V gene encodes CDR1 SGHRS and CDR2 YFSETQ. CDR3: CATKTGTTKAGELFF. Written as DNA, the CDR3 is TGCGCCACCAAGACTGGAACCACTAAAGCCGGGGAGCTGTTTTTT. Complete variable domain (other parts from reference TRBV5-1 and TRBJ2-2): KAGVTQTPRYLIKTRGQQVTLSCSPISGHRSVSWYQQTPGQGLQFLFEYFSETQRNKGNFPGRFSGRQFSNSRSEMNVSTLELGDSALYLCATKTGTTKAGELFFGEGSRLTVL.

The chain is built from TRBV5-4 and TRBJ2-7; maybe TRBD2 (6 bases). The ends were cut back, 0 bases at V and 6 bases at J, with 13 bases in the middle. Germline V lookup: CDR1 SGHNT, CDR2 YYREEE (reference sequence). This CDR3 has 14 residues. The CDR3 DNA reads TGTGCCAGCAGCTTGGGCGGGATTAGGAGCGAGCAGTACTTC. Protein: CASSLGGIRSEQYF.

Here the CDR3 reads CASSIWGGQTLQPQHF. In DNA, the CDR3 is TGTGCCAGTAGTATTTGGGGGGGACAAACCTTGCAGCCCCAGCATTTT. This chain joins TRBV19 and TRBJ1-5, with D perhaps TRBD1 (6 bases). The CDR3 is 16 amino acids. Germline V gene sequence: CDR1 LNHDA, CDR2 SQIVND (reference sequence). V lost 3 bases, J lost 7 bases, and 19 bases lay in between.

In DNA, the CDR3 is TGTGCCAGCAGTTTATCAGGACAGGGCAGTTATAGCAATCAGCCCCAGCATTTT. Encoded protein: CASSLSGQGSYSNQPQHF. The V call is TRBV28, the J call TRBJ1-5; 8 nucleotides agree with TRBD1. J lost 0 bases, V lost 1 base, and 8 bases had no gene match. The germline V gene encodes CDR1 MDHEN and CDR2 SYDVKM. The CDR3 is made up of 18 amino acids.

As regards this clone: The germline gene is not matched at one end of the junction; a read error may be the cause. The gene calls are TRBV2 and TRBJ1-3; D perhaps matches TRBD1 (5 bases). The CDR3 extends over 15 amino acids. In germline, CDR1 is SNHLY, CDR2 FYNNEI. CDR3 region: CASSQETVSGNIIYF. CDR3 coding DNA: TGTGCCAGCAGTCAAGAGACAGTATCTGGAAACATCATATATTTT.

The CDR3 sequence is CASSPTREGYEQYF. The CDR3 bases are TGTGCCAGCAGCCCCACGAGGGAAGGCTACGAGCAGTACTTC. V is TRBV7-6 and J is TRBJ2-7, with D perhaps matching TRBD2 (5 bases). The ends were cut back, 5 bases at V and 3 bases at J, with 14 bases in the middle. From germline, CDR1 is SGHVS and CDR2 FNYEAQ. CDR3 length: 14 amino acids.